One sample yielded the 30 T cell receptor beta chains listed below, sequenced in a study of cytomegalovirus exposure and HLA in healthy donors (dated by TCRdb to about 2017). Library generation was performed with the immunoSEQ multiplex PCR assay. For the multiplex PCR, a mixture combining 60 forward primers for TCR Vbeta segments and 13 reverse primers for TCR Jbeta segments was used. TCRdb took this table from immuneACCESS and kept in-frame rearrangements with V and J called. Such tables lack part of the clones; where checked against another copy, unresolved V genes explain under half of the gap, and the rest is unexplained. This sample has roughly 200,000 clones in its table, and 70% to 80% of those were observed once. More than 3.5% of the sample lies in the top ten. Sequencing was carried out using PBMCs. These receptors all stem from a woman aged 55-70 years in good health and CMV-seropositive.

The V gene is TRBV4-2, the J gene TRBJ2-7, with a tentative D call TRBD2 (6 bases). Per germline, CDR1 LGHNA and CDR2 YNFKEQ. The CDR3 runs 15 residues. The V end lost 3 bases, the J end lost 1 base, and 13 bases lay between the germline ends. The CDR3 is CASSHLRDSSYEQYF. In nucleotides, the CDR3 is TGTGCCAGCAGCCATCTCCGGGACTCATCCTACGAGCAGTACTTC.

The V and J genes are TRBV2 and TRBJ2-3; the match to TRBD2 covers 12 bases. Germline V lookup: CDR1 SNHLY, CDR2 FYNNEI. The trim removed 8 bases at V and 6 bases at J, leaving 9 bases unmatched. This CDR3 is 15 amino acids long. The CDR3 DNA is TGTGCCAGCGCTAGCGGGGGGGCCGGACTTGATACGCAGTATTTT. Its translation is CASASGGAGLDTQYF.

Only a few counts were recorded for this clone. Additional DNA sequences in this sample encode the identical CDR3. The gene calls are TRBV5-4 and TRBJ2-7; unclear D gene. Deletions cut 2 bases from V and 1 base from J, with 7 bases between. This CDR3 has 13 amino acids. The germline CDR1 and CDR2 sequences are SGHNT and YYREEE (reference sequence). CDR3 DNA: TGTGCCAGCAGCTTCACGGGTTCCTACGAGCAGTACTTC. Protein sequence: CASSFTGSYEQYF.

The chain links TRBV11-3 to TRBJ2-2; tentatively, D is TRBD2 (6 bases). From germline, CDR1 is SGHNT and CDR2 YENEEA. V gave up 4 bases and J gave up 2 bases, with 11 bases separating them. The CDR3 extends over 15 amino acids. The CDR3 sequence: CASSSSGTNTGELFF. The CDR3 region has the DNA TGTGCCAGCAGCTCATCCGGGACTAACACCGGGGAGCTGTTTTTT. The entire variable domain, with the rest obtained from reference TRBV11-3 and TRBJ2-2, is as follows: EAGVVQSPRYKIIEKKQPVAFWCNPISGHNTLYWYLQNLGQGPELLIRYENEEAVDDSQLPKDRFSAERLKGVDSTLKIQPAELGDSAVYLCASSSSGTNTGELFFGEGSRLTVL.

This chain uses TRBV6-5 with TRBJ2-5; possibly TRBD1 for D (6 bases). Trimming took 4 bases from V and 4 from J, leaving 13 bases between them. The CDR3 is made up of 14 amino acids. In germline, CDR1 is MNHEY, CDR2 SVGAGI. CDR3: CASSSRGMGETQYF. The CDR3 DNA is TGTGCCAGCAGTTCAAGGGGGATGGGAGAGACCCAGTACTTC.

The gene calls are TRBV6-5 and TRBJ2-7; D remains unclear. CDR3 size: 11 residues. V gave up 4 bases and J gave up 3 bases, with 4 bases separating them. Germline CDR1 reads MNHEY; CDR2 reads SVGAGI. The CDR3 loop is CASSSFYEQYF. The DNA of the CDR3 is TGTGCCAGCAGTTCCTTCTACGAGCAGTACTTC.

V is TRBV21-1 and J is TRBJ2-2; the D call TRBD2 from the table was never checked on the DNA. TRBV21-1 is assigned pseudogene status. The CDR3 is 17 residues long. In nucleotides, the CDR3 is TGTGCCAGCAGCAACCTCTGCGCCCCGGGTAACACCGGGGAGCTGTTTTTT. As protein: CASSNLCAPGNTGELFF.

The CDR3, as DNA: TGTGCCCGCTCTCGGCCCGCGGGAGGAGAGACCCAGTACTTC. Translation: CARSRPAGGETQYF. The genes are TRBV30 and TRBJ2-5, with 8 bases aligning to TRBD2. The V segment lost 8 bases and the J segment 4 bases; nucleotides outside the gene matches: 12. CDR3 length: 14 residues. CDR1 and CDR2 from the germline V gene are GTSNPN and SVGIG (reference sequence).

The chain employs TRBV30 and TRBJ1-1, with D possibly TRBD1 on 5 matching bases. This CDR3 comprises 13 residues. In germline, CDR1 is GTSNPN, CDR2 SVGIG (reference sequence). The V end was cut by 1 base, the J end by 3 bases, with 9 bases between. The CDR3 DNA reads TGTGCCTGGAGTGACCAGGGCCACACTGAAGCTTTCTTT. This gives the protein CAWSDQGHTEAFF.

This chain uses TRBV12-2 with TRBJ2-1; the DNA was not used to check the table's D call, TRBD2. TRBV12-2 is flagged as a pseudogene. The CDR3 extends over 18 amino acids. The CDR3 nucleotides are TGTGCAAGTCGCCTCGCCCCGTCTAGCGGGAGACGGTACAATGAGCAGTTCTTC. Protein sequence: CASRLAPSSGRRYNEQFF.

This chain joins TRBV5-1 and TRBJ1-2, with D maybe TRBD1 (6 bases). Germline V gives CDR1 SGHRS, CDR2 YFSETQ. CDR3 length equals 15 residues. With 2 bases removed from V and 4 bases from J, the gap between germline ends came to 15 bases. DNA of the CDR3: TGCGCCAGCAGCTTCACAGGGCCTTGGGGCTATGGCTACACCTTC. This sequence encodes CASSFTGPWGYGYTF.

V gene TRBV5-4 combines with J gene TRBJ2-3; D perhaps matches TRBD1 (6 bases). There are 15 residues in the CDR3. Trimming left V 2 bases short and J 0 bases short, with 10 bases between. Germline V CDR1 and CDR2: SGHNT, YYREEE (reference sequence). CDR3 protein: CASSFGTTSTDTQYF. The CDR3 DNA reads as TGTGCCAGCAGCTTCGGGACAACTAGCACAGATACGCAGTATTTT.

The V gene is TRBV27, the J gene TRBJ2-1; 7 nucleotides line up with TRBD1. Per the germline V gene, CDR1 is MNHEY and CDR2 is SMNVEV (reference sequence). CDR3 length: 15 residues. Trimming took 6 bases from V and 4 from J; bases not matched to a gene: 9. CDR3 DNA: TGTGCCAGCAGCGTAGGGGGACAGAGATACAATGAGCAGTTCTTC. The encoded protein is CASSVGGQRYNEQFF.

The chain uses TRBV19 and TRBJ2-3; TRBD2 agrees at 7 bases. The CDR3 is 17 amino acids. Germline CDR1 is LNHDA and CDR2 is SQIVND (reference sequence). The ends lost 5 bases at V and 2 bases at J; junction bases unmatched: 13. CDR3 protein: CASSPRQRGRNTDTQYF. In nucleotides, the CDR3 is TGTGCCAGTAGTCCCCGGCAGCGGGGTAGGAACACAGATACGCAGTATTTT.

The rearrangement links TRBV7-2 to TRBJ1-1; 10 bases align to TRBD1. The CDR3 extends over 16 amino acids. Germline loops: CDR1 SGHTA, CDR2 FQGNSA. The J segment lost 0 bases and the V segment lost 4 bases, leaving 5 bases of the junction unmatched. Here the CDR3 DNA reads TGTGCCAGCAGCTCGAGACAGGGGGCCTTGAACACTGAAGCTTTCTTT. The encoded protein is CASSSRQGALNTEAFF.

The chain is built from TRBV30 and TRBJ2-2, with TRBD2 matching over 14 bases. CDR1 is GTSNPN and CDR2 is SVGIG in the germline V gene (reference sequence). Losses at the gene ends were 2 bases for V and 7 bases for J; bases not matched to a gene: 12. This CDR3 region has 18 residues. CDR3 in DNA: TGTGCCTGGAGTCCTTCCCCGACTAGCGGGGGGGAGTTCGGGGAGCTGTTTTTT. Amino acid sequence: CAWSPSPTSGGEFGELFF.

The chain uses TRBV4-1 and TRBJ1-1; tentatively, D is TRBD1 (5 bases). The CDR3 extends over 14 amino acids. V gave up 1 base and J gave up 7 bases, with 13 bases separating them. Germline values: CDR1 MGHRA, CDR2 YSYEKL. CDR3 protein: CASSQVGRVVEAFF. CDR3 nucleotides: TGCGCCAGCAGCCAAGTAGGCAGGGTGGTTGAAGCTTTCTTT.

This clone has just a few counts. This rearrangement joins TRBV6-5 to TRBJ1-2; tentative D call: TRBD1 (6 bases). V lost 2 bases, J lost 6 bases, and 16 bases lay in between. The CDR3 runs 15 residues. Per the germline V gene, CDR1 is MNHEY and CDR2 is SVGAGI. The CDR3 loop reads CASSYGDTTTNGYTF. The CDR3 DNA follows: TGTGCCAGCAGTTACGGGGACACAACAACTAATGGCTACACCTTC.

The DNA of the CDR3 is TGTGCCAGCAGCCCCGGAGGCGGGAGAATATACGAGCAGTACTTC. Encoded protein: CASSPGGGRIYEQYF. The rearrangement uses TRBV9 and TRBJ2-7, with TRBD2 matching over 7 bases. V lost 4 bases, J lost 4 bases, and 11 bases stayed unmatched. Germline V CDR1 and CDR2: SGDLS, YYNGEE. The length of the CDR3 is 15 residues.

This clone has just one count. CDR3: CASSSNRGTGRGYTF. DNA for the CDR3: TGTGCCAGCAGTTCAAACAGGGGAACGGGGCGCGGCTACACCTTC. The chain links TRBV27 to TRBJ1-2, with 7 bases fitting TRBD1. The CDR3 loop spans 15 amino acids. The J segment lost 8 bases and the V segment lost 4 bases, leaving 13 bases of the junction unmatched. From germline, CDR1 is MNHEY and CDR2 SMNVEV (reference sequence).

The rearrangement uses TRBV7-9 and TRBJ2-1; D perhaps matches TRBD1 (6 bases). The CDR3 runs 16 residues. Trimming took off 1 base at V and 9 bases at J, with 19 bases between the two ends. Germline CDR1 is SEHNR and CDR2 is FQNEAQ (reference sequence). The CDR3 DNA is TGTGCCAGCAGCTTAGGGGCGGCAGGGGAGAGCGGTGAGCAGTTCTTC. Residues: CASSLGAAGESGEQFF.

The chain employs TRBV28 and TRBJ1-1; D remains ambiguous. CDR1 and CDR2 from the germline V gene are MDHEN and SYDVKM. The CDR3 spans 14 residues. Trimming took off 5 bases at V and 1 base at J, with 11 bases between the two ends. CDR3 protein: CASSLEPGNTEAFF. CDR3 nucleotide sequence: TGTGCCAGCAGTCTGGAACCAGGGAACACTGAAGCTTTCTTT. The full variable domain, completed using reference TRBV28 and TRBJ1-1, is DVKVTQSSRYLVKRTGEKVFLECVQDMDHENMFWYRQDPGLGLRLIYFSYDVKMKEKGDIPEGYSVSREKKERFSLILESASTNQTSMYLCASSLEPGNTEAFFGQGTRLTVV.

Only a few counts were recorded for this clone. V is TRBV27 and J is TRBJ2-7; 7 bases are shared with TRBD1. Germline V CDR1 and CDR2: MNHEY, SMNVEV (reference sequence). V dropped 5 bases and J dropped 0; count of bases not matched to a gene: 7. CDR3 length: 15 residues. The CDR3 DNA reads as TGTGCCAGCAGTACCCCCGGGACAGCCTCCTACGAGCAGTACTTC. Translating it yields CASSTPGTASYEQYF.

The rearrangement uses TRBV5-4 and TRBJ1-3; D perhaps matches TRBD1 (6 bases). Trimming removed 4 bases at V and 3 bases at J, with 14 bases between. The CDR3 is made up of 15 amino acids. CDR1 is SGHNT and CDR2 is YYREEE in the germline V gene (reference sequence). CDR3 loop: CASSPGGGLGNTIYF. The CDR3 region has the DNA TGTGCCAGCAGCCCCGGGGGGGGCCTTGGAAACACCATATATTTT.

The chain is built from TRBV5-1 and TRBJ2-5; tentatively, D is TRBD2 (6 bases). Per germline, CDR1 SGHRS and CDR2 YFSETQ. V was clipped by 7 bases and J by 1 base, with 20 bases between them. This CDR3 comprises 16 residues. The CDR3 is CASHGGAGMAQETQYF. The CDR3 DNA reads TGCGCCAGCCACGGGGGAGCCGGGATGGCCCAAGAGACCCAGTACTTC.

The V call is TRBV11-2, the J call TRBJ2-1, with 9 bases identical to TRBD2. J gave up 9 bases and V 3 bases, and 12 bases lay outside the gene matches. Germline lookup yields CDR1 SGHAT and CDR2 FQNNGV. This CDR3 spans 16 amino acids. The CDR3 sequence is CASSLGTSGYNSEQFF. CDR3 coding DNA: TGTGCCAGCAGCTTGGGAACTAGCGGGTACAATAGTGAGCAGTTCTTC.

As for this clone: Within the sample, other DNA sequences also encode this same CDR3. CDR3 in amino acids: CAISDPLAGGTDTQYF. CDR3 DNA sequence: TGTGCCATCAGTGATCCCCTAGCGGGAGGAACAGATACGCAGTATTTT. The V gene is TRBV10-3, the J gene TRBJ2-3, with 11 positions matching TRBD2. Germline assignment: CDR1 ENHRY and CDR2 SYGVKD. The CDR3 loop spans 16 amino acids. J was trimmed by 3 bases and V by 3 bases; bases with no gene match: 5.

The rearrangement joins TRBV4-1 to TRBJ1-3; no clear D. The CDR3 runs to 13 residues. The V end lost 5 bases, the J end lost 15 bases, and 20 bases lay between the germline ends. From germline, CDR1 is MGHRA and CDR2 YSYEKL. CDR3 nucleotide sequence: TGCGCCAGCAGCTCTGGTATGACACGACCGACATATTTT. Protein: CASSSGMTRPTYF.

This clone was recorded a few times. V usage is TRBV6-1 and J usage is TRBJ2-7, with TRBD2 as a possible D gene (5 bases). This CDR3 contains 14 residues. V was trimmed by 10 bases and J by 2 bases, leaving 18 bases between them. Germline CDR1 and CDR2: MNHNS and SASEGT. The DNA of the CDR3 is TGTGCCACGAACCGGGGTGAGGGCCCCTACGAGCAGTACTTC. Amino acid sequence: CATNRGEGPYEQYF.

The chain is built from TRBV28 and TRBJ2-1; 13 bases are a match to TRBD2. CDR3 size: 14 residues. V lost 3 bases and J lost 7; bases outside the gene matches: 0. Germline V gene lookup returns CDR1 MDHEN and CDR2 SYDVKM. CDR3: CASSLGLAGNEQFF. CDR3 nucleotide sequence: TGTGCCAGCAGTTTGGGACTAGCGGGAAATGAGCAGTTCTTC. Full variable domain (rest looked up from reference TRBV28 and TRBJ2-1): DVKVTQSSRYLVKRTGEKVFLECVQDMDHENMFWYRQDPGLGLRLIYFSYDVKMKEKGDIPEGYSVSREKKERFSLILESASTNQTSMYLCASSLGLAGNEQFFGPGTRLTVL.